Shown below are 11 T cell receptor beta chains from a single sample sequenced in a study of Ad26.COV2.S vaccination and SARS-CoV-2 variants. The treatment is: over 15 received Ad26.COV2.S at low or high dose, single or two shots; a few received placebo; per-sample allocation not given. Sampling was performed 63 days after the first vaccine or placebo injection. Assay: immunoSEQ multiplex PCR; the TCRdb copy retains only in-frame clones and omits some. The table includes about 440,000 clones, roughly 85% detected once. This sample comprised peripheral blood, obtained in a trial of Ad26.COV2.S vaccine versus placebo. The receptors were sampled from a person between 18 and 60 years old who received the Ad26.COV2.S COVID-19 vaccine or a placebo.

This chain connects TRBV7-3 to TRBJ2-3; 12 bases match TRBD1. This CDR3 comprises 19 residues. Germline-derived CDR1 and CDR2 are SGHTA and FQGTGA. V shed 8 bases and J 1 base; nucleotides not matched to a gene: 16. The CDR3: CASPRPGTGGWFGTDTQYF. The CDR3 DNA follows: TGTGCCAGCCCCCGACCCGGGACAGGGGGCTGGTTCGGCACAGATACGCAGTATTTT.

The V call is TRBV28, the J call TRBJ1-3; D uncertain. The CDR3 consists of 14 residues. V was pared by 7 bases and J by 3 bases, with 13 bases between. Looked up from germline, CDR1 is MDHEN and CDR2 is SYDVKM. CDR3 DNA sequence: TGTGCCAGCACATGGCGGGGTGTTGGAAACACCATATATTTT. It yields the protein CASTWRGVGNTIYF.

The chain joins TRBV5-4 to TRBJ2-1, with 7 positions matching TRBD1. Germline CDR1 is SGHNT and CDR2 is YYREEE (reference sequence). This CDR3 is built from 16 residues. J was trimmed by 8 bases and V by 5 bases; bases with no gene match: 16. As DNA, the CDR3 is TGTGCCAGCAGTTTACCCCGGACAGGAGTGTACGATGAGCAGTTCTTC. It yields the protein CASSLPRTGVYDEQFF.

The chain's CDR3 is CAISGAGDTQYF. CDR3 nucleotide sequence: TGTGCCATCAGTGGTGCAGGAGATACGCAGTATTTT. The J gene is TRBJ2-3, the V gene TRBV10-3; no reliable D call. V was clipped by 4 bases and J by 5 bases, with 7 bases between them. The CDR3 loop spans 12 amino acids. Looked up from germline, CDR1 is ENHRY and CDR2 is SYGVKD.

V and J are TRBV9 and TRBJ2-2; 7 bases match TRBD2. Germline V gene sequence: CDR1 SGDLS, CDR2 YYNGEE. Losses at the gene ends were 0 bases for V and 2 bases for J; bases not matched to a gene: 13. This CDR3 spans 19 amino acids. The CDR3 DNA follows: TGTGCCAGCAGCGTAGGTCCTCGATCTAGCGGAATTAACACCGGGGAGCTGTTTTTT. Amino acid sequence: CASSVGPRSSGINTGELFF.

This clone was counted once. The gene calls are TRBV14 and TRBJ2-1, with 8 bases fitting TRBD1. The CDR3 sequence is 14 residues long. Germline assignment: CDR1 SGHDN and CDR2 FVKESK. The ends lost 0 bases at V and 15 bases at J; junction bases unmatched: 10. CDR3 nucleotide sequence: TGTGCCAGCAGCCAAGATCCAGGGGGCGCCTGGCTGTTCTTC. It codes for CASSQDPGGAWLFF.

The chain has TRBV30 and TRBJ1-5; D is unclear. V was pared by 5 bases and J by 10 bases, with 24 bases between. Germline CDR1 reads GTSNPN; CDR2 reads SVGIG (reference sequence). The CDR3 has 15 amino acids. DNA for the CDR3: TGTGCCTGGGCTGCTTCGGTGGGCGCGTCCCATCCCCAGCATTTT. Amino acids: CAWAASVGASHPQHF.

The V and J genes are TRBV28 and TRBJ1-1; possibly TRBD1 for D (5 bases). This CDR3 is 12 amino acids long. V dropped 1 base and J dropped 10 bases, with 10 bases sitting between them. CDR1 is MDHEN and CDR2 is SYDVKM in the germline V gene. CDR3 amino acids: CASSLSWGGAFF. The CDR3 nucleotides are TGTGCCAGCAGTTTATCCTGGGGGGGAGCTTTCTTT.

This rearrangement joins TRBV30 to TRBJ1-5; 8 bases fit TRBD1. CDR1 GTSNPN and CDR2 SVGIG come from the germline V gene (reference sequence). CDR3 size: 13 residues. V trimming: 7 bases; J trimming: 6 bases; junction bases outside the gene matches: 8. CDR3 coding DNA: TGTGCCTCAAGACAGGGGCCGGGTCAGCCCCAGCATTTT. Its protein is CASRQGPGQPQHF. Looking up the rest from reference TRBV30 and TRBJ1-5 gives the full variable domain: SQTIHQWPATLVQPVGSPLSLECTVEGTSNPNLYWYRQAAGRGLQLLFYSVGIGQISSEVPQNLSASRPQDRQFILSSKKLLLSDSGFYLCASRQGPGQPQHFGDGTRLSIL.

The rearrangement links TRBV6-2 or TRBV6-3 to TRBJ2-7; tentative D call: TRBD1 (7 bases). Trimming removed 2 bases from V and 0 bases from J, with 20 bases in between. Germline CDR1 is MNHEY and CDR2 is SVGEGT. This CDR3 comprises 18 residues. The CDR3 bases are TGTGCCAGCAGTTACGAGCCCCGGGGGACAGAGAGCTCCTACGAGCAGTACTTC. Translated: CASSYEPRGTESSYEQYF.

The CDR3 sequence: CASSRETDRRDSPLHF. CDR3 sequence (DNA): TGTGCCAGCAGTAGAGAAACGGACAGACGGGATTCACCCCTCCACTTT. The chain employs TRBV27 and TRBJ1-6; a weak D match, TRBD1 (6 bases). The CDR3 contains 16 residues. The germline V and J ends were trimmed by 5 bases and 8 bases, with 19 bases remaining between them. CDR1 and CDR2 from the germline V gene are MNHEY and SMNVEV (reference sequence).